This TCR beta chain was recorded in a study of T cells in Graves' hyperthyroidism and ophthalmopathy. Findings of the study overall: Ophthalmopathy was identified by the model a median about 6.8 months ahead of onset. Blood also carried most thyroid clonotypes expanded above 0.001.

V shed 2 bases and J shed 2 bases, with 20 bases lying between them. The CDR3 loop spans 18 amino acids. In germline, CDR1 is MNHEY, CDR2 SVGAGI. Patients were aged 18 to 65, had disease duration under 2 months, and had newly diagnosed hyperthyroidism. Diagnoses were made from clinical symptoms, serum measures (thyroxine and TRAb), thyroid ultrasound and orbital computed tomography. Amplification targeted TCR beta CDR3 regions from RNA transcripts. When the TCR CDR3 underwent first-round RT-PCR, the HTBI primer set was used. TCRdb redid the calling of the multiplex PCR reads with MiXCR, one entry per CDR3 protein. This table has about 420,000 distinct CDR3 sequences, around 14% appearing once. About this clonotype itself: The antigen is undetermined.

The sequencing input was blood. This chain links TRBV6-5 with TRBJ2-3; D tentatively reads TRBD1 or TRBD2 (6 bases each). The receptor was derived from a woman aged 18-29 years with Graves' hyperthyroidism. The CDR3 protein is CASSYAPSPGGDTDTQYF. CDR3 DNA: TGTGCCAGCAGTTACGCCCCATCCCCCGGGGGCGACACAGATACGCAGTATTTT.